Detailed here is one T cell receptor (beta chain). The germline V gene encodes CDR1 SGHTA and CDR2 FQGTGA. Trimming stripped 5 bases from V and 3 bases from J, with 19 bases between. The CDR3 is made up of 16 amino acids. The data were obtained in a study of blood T cell repertoires in COVID-19. Data came from immunoSEQ multiplex PCR; TCRdb stores just in-frame clones and leaves some out. The sample has approximately 190,000 clones; approximately 90% are singletons. The sample taken for sequencing was peripheral blood. This chain links TRBV7-3 with TRBJ2-5, with a possible D match to TRBD1 (5 bases). This TCR derives from a man in his fifties or sixties with acute or convalescent COVID-19. CDR3 DNA: TGTGCCAGCAGCCAAGGGGCTAGGGCGGAAGAAGAGACCCAGTACTTC. It codes for CASSQGARAEEETQYF.